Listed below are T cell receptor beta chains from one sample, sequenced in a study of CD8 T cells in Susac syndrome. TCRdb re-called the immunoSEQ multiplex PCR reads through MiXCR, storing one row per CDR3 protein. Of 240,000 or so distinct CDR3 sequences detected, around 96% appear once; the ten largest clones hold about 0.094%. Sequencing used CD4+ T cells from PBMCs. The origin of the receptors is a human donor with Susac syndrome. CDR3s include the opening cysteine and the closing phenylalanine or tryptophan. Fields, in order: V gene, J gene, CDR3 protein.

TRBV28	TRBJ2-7	CASSLGGSHYEQYF
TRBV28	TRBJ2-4	CASNPTSPGKNIQYF
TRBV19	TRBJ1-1	CASSTHTGSTEAFF
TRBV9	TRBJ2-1	CASSTRTSLGEQFF
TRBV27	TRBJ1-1	CASSGRTGTRNTEAFF
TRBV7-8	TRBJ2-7	CASSRRDAAFSYEQYF
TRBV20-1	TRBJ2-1	CSARPSYNEQFF
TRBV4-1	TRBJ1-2	CASSQDPGDSNYGYTF
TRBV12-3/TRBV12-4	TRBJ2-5	CASSFTGGERRRRQETQYF
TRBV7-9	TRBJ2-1	CASSLRAGVEQFF
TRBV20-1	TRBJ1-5	CSAAELRSNQPQHF
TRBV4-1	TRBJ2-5	CASSQDHLRGGGYQETQYF
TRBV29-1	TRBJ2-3	CSVPKWRGRGPDTQYF
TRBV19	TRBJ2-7	CASSIFSGGEYEQYF
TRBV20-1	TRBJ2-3	CSARGQGDTQYF
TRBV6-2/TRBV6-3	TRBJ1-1	CASSYSFGTGEAFF
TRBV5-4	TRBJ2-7	CASTRQGSVASYEQYF
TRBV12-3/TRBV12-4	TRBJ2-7	CASRTGAPYEQYF
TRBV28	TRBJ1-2	CASRNRDPYGYTF
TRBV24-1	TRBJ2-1	CATSDPRDMEFF
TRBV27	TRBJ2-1	CASSSGGAYNEQFF
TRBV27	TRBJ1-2	CASGLGTGGAGSYGYTF
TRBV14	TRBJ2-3	CASSPRGSGKRPTDTQYF
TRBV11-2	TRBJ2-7	CASSLTPGASYEQYF
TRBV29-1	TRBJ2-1	CSVNTFRGVGYNEQFF
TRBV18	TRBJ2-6	CASSRASGANVLTF
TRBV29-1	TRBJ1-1	CSVGVIGLNTEAFF
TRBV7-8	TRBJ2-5	CASSLWAEETQYF
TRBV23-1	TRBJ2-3	CASSRTRGQTLTDTQYF
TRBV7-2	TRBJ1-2	CASSLAGQDPYGYTF
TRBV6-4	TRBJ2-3	CASRTTSGADTQYF
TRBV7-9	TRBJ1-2	CASSRTAEGANYGYTF
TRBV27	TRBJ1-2	CASSPRHGYGYTF
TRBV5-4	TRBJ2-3	CASGRTTDTQYF
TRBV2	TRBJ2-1	CASSVTRTNRF
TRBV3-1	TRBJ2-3	CASSPPWGTGITDTQYF